Below, 23 T cell receptor beta chains from the same sample are listed, as sequenced in a study of graft-versus-host responses after intestinal transplantation (dated by TCRdb to the early 2020s). Library preparation used the immunoSEQ multiplex PCR assay. TCRdb provides this immuneACCESS table in a form limited to in-frame rearrangements. Some clones are lacking; in checked studies, under half of them reflect an unresolved V gene, and why the rest are absent is not known. The sample table contains approximately 75,000 clones; only one count was recorded for just under 95% of them. The ten most abundant clones make up over 0.45% of the sample. According to the study, the label for this sample's time point signals: cells obtained before transplantation from donor or recipient. These TCRs' antigens remain unknown. Sequenced material: unstimulated CD8+ T cells sorted from spleen or lymph node cells, taken before intestinal transplant. The receptor source for this set is a human donor who received an intestinal transplant.

V gene TRBV2 combines with J gene TRBJ1-2; perhaps TRBD1 as D (6 bases). The CDR3 contains 11 residues. The V and J ends lost 10 bases and 6 bases respectively, with 12 bases between them. CDR1 and CDR2 (germline): SNHLY, FYNNEI. For the CDR3, the DNA is TGTGCCAACCCACAGGGAAATGGCTACACCTTC. As protein: CANPQGNGYTF.

V gene TRBV7-9 combines with J gene TRBJ1-1; D gene ambiguous. Germline CDR1 is SEHNR and CDR2 is FQNEAQ (reference sequence). The CDR3 has 16 residues. V was cut by 5 bases and J by 0 bases, with 16 bases left in between. The CDR3 is CASSPAVGPMNTEAFF. DNA of the CDR3: TGTGCCAGCAGCCCCGCCGTTGGACCCATGAACACTGAAGCTTTCTTT.

The chain uses TRBV9 and TRBJ2-5; 13 nucleotides line up with TRBD2. J was trimmed by 5 bases and V by 0 bases; bases with no gene match: 10. The germline V gene encodes CDR1 SGDLS and CDR2 YYNGEE. This CDR3 has 18 amino acids. As DNA, the CDR3 is TGTGCCAGCAGCGTAGGAGAAACTAGCGGGAGGGGCGGGGAGACCCAGTACTTC. Its protein is CASSVGETSGRGGETQYF.

CDR3: CASSGGDYNSPLHF. CDR3 bases: TGTGCCAGTAGCGGAGGGGATTATAATTCACCCCTCCACTTT. The genes are TRBV19 and TRBJ1-6; D perhaps matches TRBD1 (5 bases). Germline V gene sequence: CDR1 LNHDA, CDR2 SQIVND (reference sequence). The CDR3 covers 14 residues. The V gene lost 6 bases and the J gene lost 4 bases, with 10 bases spanning the gap.

J is TRBJ2-3 and V is TRBV12-5; D is possibly TRBD1 (6 bases). V was cut by 0 bases and J by 6 bases, with 10 bases left in between. In germline, CDR1 is LGHNT, CDR2 FRNRAP. The length of the CDR3 is 14 residues. Written as DNA, the CDR3 is TGTGCTAGTGGTTTGGTAGCGAGGGGGGATACGCAGTATTTT. This gives the protein CASGLVARGDTQYF.

As concerns this clone: Different DNA sequences within this sample yield the same CDR3. The genes are TRBV5-1 and TRBJ2-7, with 8 bases fitting TRBD1. This CDR3 comprises 13 residues. Germline CDR1 and CDR2: SGHRS and YFSETQ. The V and J ends lost 0 bases and 4 bases, in that order; junction bases with no gene match: 0. The chain's CDR3 is CASSLGTGYEQYF. The CDR3 DNA follows: TGCGCCAGCAGCTTGGGGACAGGGTACGAGCAGTACTTC.

The rearrangement links TRBV28 to TRBJ2-3; a weak D match, TRBD1 (6 bases). V was trimmed by 1 base and J by 4 bases, leaving 18 bases between them. Per the germline V gene, CDR1 is MDHEN and CDR2 is SYDVKM. The CDR3 runs 17 residues. The CDR3: CASSLFSVRGVSDTQYF. In nucleotides, the CDR3 is TGTGCCAGCAGTTTATTTAGCGTCAGGGGAGTATCAGATACGCAGTATTTT.

The rearrangement joins TRBV30 to TRBJ2-4; tentatively, D is TRBD2 (7 bases). The CDR3 is 15 residues long. Between the trimmed V and J ends, which lost 4 bases and 5 bases, there was a span of 18 bases. Germline CDR1 and CDR2: GTSNPN and SVGIG (reference sequence). The CDR3, as DNA: TGTGCCTGGACTGGGGGGGGACACACCGAAAACATTCAGTACTTC. It codes for CAWTGGGHTENIQYF.

The chain has TRBV29-1 and TRBJ2-1, with unresolved D. The CDR3 runs 11 residues. Germline V lookup: CDR1 SQVTM, CDR2 ANQGSEA. Trimming removed 2 bases at V and 7 bases at J, with 6 bases between. Here the CDR3 DNA reads TGCAGCGTTGAATCTGGGAATGAGCAGTTCTTC. The encoded protein is CSVESGNEQFF.

The chain employs TRBV11-2 and TRBJ2-5; no clear D. Deletions cut 5 bases from V and 1 base from J, with 20 bases between. CDR1 is SGHAT and CDR2 is FQNNGV in the germline V gene. This CDR3 has 17 amino acids. The CDR3 bases are TGTGCCAGCAGCGAAAATCCCATAGGCAGTCTCCAAGAGACCCAGTACTTC. This codes for CASSENPIGSLQETQYF.

The gene calls are TRBV27 and TRBJ2-7, with D possibly matching TRBD2 (7 bases). V lost 3 bases to trimming and J lost 3 bases, with 12 bases between them. Germline CDR1 reads MNHEY; CDR2 reads SMNVEV (reference sequence). This CDR3 has 14 residues. The CDR3 coding sequence is TGTGCCAGCAGTTTTGGGGGGGGCGACTACGAGCAGTACTTC. It specifies CASSFGGGDYEQYF.

The chain recombines TRBV5-4 with TRBJ1-1; 9 nucleotides line up with TRBD1. The CDR3 totals 19 residues. Germline values: CDR1 SGHNT, CDR2 YYREEE (reference sequence). The J segment lost 0 bases and the V segment lost 4 bases, leaving 16 bases of the junction unmatched. Here the CDR3 reads CASSLINRDREGMNTEAFF. The CDR3 coding sequence is TGTGCCAGCAGCCTCATCAACCGGGACAGGGAGGGTATGAACACTGAAGCTTTCTTT.

This clone turned up a few times. The chain employs TRBV7-9 and TRBJ1-3; D may be TRBD1 (5 bases). The CDR3 loop spans 16 amino acids. Germline CDR1 reads SEHNR; CDR2 reads FQNEAQ (reference sequence). The V end was cut by 5 bases, the J end by 2 bases, with 16 bases between. The CDR3 nucleotides are TGTGCCAGCAGCGACTGGAGGGGTTTAACTGGAAACACCATATATTTT. Translated, it gives CASSDWRGLTGNTIYF.

The chain uses TRBV6-5 and TRBJ2-1; 7 nucleotides agree with TRBD2. Germline CDR1 and CDR2: MNHEY and SVGAGI. CDR3 length equals 14 residues. Trimming took 2 bases from V and 6 from J; bases not matched to a gene: 4. The CDR3 loop reads CASSYEGGSNEQFF. As DNA, the CDR3 is TGTGCCAGCAGTTACGAGGGAGGGTCCAATGAGCAGTTCTTC.

This rearrangement joins TRBV27 to TRBJ2-7; TRBD1 aligns across 7 bases. The V and J ends lost 6 bases and 3 bases, in that order; junction bases with no gene match: 8. Per the germline V gene, CDR1 is MNHEY and CDR2 is SMNVEV (reference sequence). The CDR3 covers 14 residues. The CDR3: CASSLWGQNYEQYF. The CDR3 region has the DNA TGTGCCAGCAGCCTATGGGGACAGAACTACGAGCAGTACTTC.

The chain is built from TRBV5-1 and TRBJ2-7; D remains unclear. V was clipped by 0 bases and J by 3 bases, with 10 bases between them. Germline CDR1 reads SGHRS; CDR2 reads YFSETQ. The CDR3 contains 14 residues. The CDR3 sequence is CASSLGNRNYEQYF. CDR3 in DNA: TGCGCCAGCAGCTTGGGTAACAGAAACTACGAGCAGTACTTC. Full variable domain (rest looked up from reference TRBV5-1 and TRBJ2-7): KAGVTQTPRYLIKTRGQQVTLSCSPISGHRSVSWYQQTPGQGLQFLFEYFSETQRNKGNFPGRFSGRQFSNSRSEMNVSTLELGDSALYLCASSLGNRNYEQYFGPGTRLTVT.

The rearrangement joins TRBV6-5 to TRBJ1-5; 8 bases agree with TRBD1. From germline, CDR1 is MNHEY and CDR2 SVGAGI. V was clipped by 4 bases and J by 2 bases; unmatched bases: 4. This CDR3 has 15 residues. The CDR3: CASSLGQGGNQPQHF. CDR3 DNA sequence: TGTGCCAGCAGTTTAGGACAGGGAGGCAATCAGCCCCAGCATTTT.

The chain joins TRBV15 to TRBJ2-7; D may be TRBD1 (5 bases). Per germline, CDR1 LNHNV and CDR2 YYDKDF (reference sequence). The CDR3 sequence is 13 residues long. V dropped 3 bases and J dropped 0 bases, with 6 bases sitting between them. This CDR3 is CATSRDNSYEQYF. CDR3 coding DNA: TGTGCCACCAGCAGGGACAACTCCTACGAGCAGTACTTC.

The count of this clone is one. This chain uses TRBV14 with TRBJ2-7; 11 nucleotides agree with TRBD1. Germline V gene sequence: CDR1 SGHDN, CDR2 FVKESK. V was pared by 4 bases and J by 3 bases, with 5 bases of the junction left unmatched. The CDR3 covers 15 residues. CDR3 nucleotides: TGTGCCAGCAGCCTCGGACAGGGGGCGTTCTACGAGCAGTACTTC. Its protein product is CASSLGQGAFYEQYF.

This chain connects TRBV14 to TRBJ2-1; D is unclear. The V gene's germline CDR1 is SGHDN and CDR2 FVKESK. V shed 5 bases and J shed 8 bases, with 10 bases lying between them. The length of the CDR3 is 12 residues. The CDR3 here is CASSVHVYEQFF. CDR3 DNA: TGTGCCAGCAGCGTGCACGTCTATGAGCAGTTCTTC.

Worth noting for this clone: The sample carries other DNA sequences with the same CDR3. The chain employs TRBV27 and TRBJ2-7; D unclear. The CDR3 totals 14 residues. V dropped 3 bases and J dropped 1 base, with 10 bases sitting between them. Germline values: CDR1 MNHEY, CDR2 SMNVEV (reference sequence). The CDR3 sequence is CASSLSRGSYEQYF. The CDR3 nucleotides read TGTGCCAGCAGTTTGAGTCGAGGATCCTACGAGCAGTACTTC.

This clone was seen just once. The chain uses TRBV18 and TRBJ2-1, with TRBD2 identical over 9 bases. Trimming at V came to 0 bases and at J to 8 bases, leaving 8 bases not matched to a gene. This CDR3 comprises 16 residues. Germline CDR1 is KGHSH and CDR2 is LQKENI. CDR3 in DNA: TGTGCCAGCTCACCACCCCTCGCGGGAGGGCCGTATGAGCAGTTCTTC. Protein product: CASSPPLAGGPYEQFF.

This sequence joins TRBV5-1 and TRBJ1-4; D not resolved. Trimming left V 4 bases short and J 3 bases short, with 16 bases between. Germline CDR1 is SGHRS and CDR2 is YFSETQ. This CDR3 is 16 amino acids long. DNA for the CDR3: TGCGCCAGCAGCCATACGCAGGCCTCAGCTAATGAAAAACTGTTTTTT. This encodes CASSHTQASANEKLFF.